This T cell receptor beta chain was observed in a study of T cell repertoires in ileal Crohn's disease. Trimming removed 1 base at V and 7 bases at J, with 11 bases between. Per germline, CDR1 SGHDT and CDR2 YYEEEE. The CDR3 covers 13 residues. Study outcomes and limitations: High-frequency clones were more common in sorted CD8 than CD4 cells.

The protocol was immunoSEQ multiplex PCR, while the TCRdb copy is restricted to in-frame clones and leaves out a portion. The repertoire has about 31,000 clones, roughly three quarters of them found once; the top ten carry less than 7%. A word on this clone: What it binds is not known.

Sequenced: ileal tissue. J is TRBJ1-1 and V is TRBV5-6; D is undetermined. The TCR was taken from an adult with Crohn's disease. CDR3 region: CASSLWHRDEAFF. The CDR3, as DNA: TGTGCCAGCAGCTTGTGGCATCGGGATGAAGCTTTCTTT.